The rows below give T cell receptor beta chains drawn from one sample of a study of blood T cell repertoires in COVID-19. Sequencing used immunoSEQ multiplex PCR; TCRdb keeps in-frame clones, though not all of them. The sample holds hundreds of thousands of clones, about 90% seen once. Sequenced input: PBMCs or T cells enriched from blood (not recorded which). The receptors were gathered from a woman in her twenties or thirties who had recovered from COVID-19. Each CDR3 is given with its conserved first and last residue. Fields, in order: V gene, clone size, J gene, D gene, CDR3 DNA, CDR3 protein. The D gene is left open where the match is weak. Clone size appears in some rows only: once, few, many, or a class for an expanded clone.

TRBV10-3	-	TRBJ2-7	-	TGTGCCATCAGTGGGTCTGGGGCAGGGGAGCAGTACTTC	CAISGSGAGEQYF
TRBV28	-	TRBJ1-1	-	TGTGCCAGCAGCCCCCGGGCAGGGTCTTTTACTGAAGCTTTCTTT	CASSPRAGSFTEAFF
TRBV7-2	-	TRBJ2-1	-	TGTGCCAGCAGCTTAGGTATGGCGGCCCGCAATGAGCAGTTCTTC	CASSLGMAARNEQFF
TRBV12-3/TRBV12-4	-	TRBJ1-1	-	TGTGCCACCTCGAGGGCTATCACTGAAGCTTTCTTT	CATSRAITEAFF
TRBV19	-	TRBJ1-3	-	TGTGCCAGTACCCCGAGGGTGTCTGGAAACACCATATATTTT	CASTPRVSGNTIYF
TRBV4-1	-	TRBJ1-5	TRBD1	TGCGCCAGCAGCCCTACGACAGGGGAAAGCAATCAGCCCCAGCATTTT	CASSPTTGESNQPQHF
TRBV6-2/TRBV6-3	-	TRBJ2-1	TRBD2	TGTGCCAGCAGCCAAACCTGGACTAGCGGGGGTGAGCAGTTCTTC	CASSQTWTSGGEQFF
TRBV27	-	TRBJ2-4	TRBD2	TGTGCCAGCAGTTCGGCAGCGGGAGGAGGAGCCAAAAACATTCAGTACTTC	CASSSAAGGGAKNIQYF
TRBV6-5	-	TRBJ2-1	-	TGTGCCAGCAGGGGAGTGGCCAGCCCCTACAATGAGCAGTTCTTC	CASRGVASPYNEQFF
TRBV24-1	-	TRBJ2-7	TRBD2	TGTGCCACCAGCACTAGCGGGTTTTCCTACGAGCAGTACTTC	CATSTSGFSYEQYF
TRBV6-5	-	TRBJ1-2	-	TGTGCCAGCCGGATGGCGGAAAACTATGGCTACACCTTC	CASRMAENYGYTF
TRBV30	-	TRBJ2-6	TRBD1	TGTGCCCTCGGGGCAGGGGGCGCTACTGGGGCCAACGTCCTGACTTTC	CALGAGGATGANVLTF
TRBV7-6	-	TRBJ2-2	TRBD2	TGTGCCAGCAGCACCGGACTAGCGGGAGAAGGCACCGGGGAGCTGTTTTTT	CASSTGLAGEGTGELFF
TRBV5-5	-	TRBJ1-2	-	TGTGCCAGCAGCTTGGACAGGGCGGTAGAGTATGGCTACACCTTC	CASSLDRAVEYGYTF
TRBV3-1/TRBV3-2	-	TRBJ1-2	-	TGTGCCAGCAGCCAAAGGGGACACACTTTCTATGGCTACACCTTC	CASSQRGHTFYGYTF
TRBV3-1/TRBV3-2	-	TRBJ2-3	-	TGTGCCAGCAGCCAAGATCGCCAGCGGGGCACAGATACGCAGTATTTT	CASSQDRQRGTDTQYF
TRBV9	-	TRBJ1-5	TRBD1	TGTGCCAGCAGCGTAGGGGGACAGCTCAATCAGCCCCAGCATTTT	CASSVGGQLNQPQHF
TRBV5-1	-	TRBJ2-1	-	TGCGCCAGCAGCTTGGGCCGGAATGAGCAGTTCTTC	CASSLGRNEQFF
TRBV27	-	TRBJ1-1	TRBD1	TGTGCCAGCAGTCCAGGGACAGGCGGCCCCTCTCGAGCTTTCTTT	CASSPGTGGPSRAFF
TRBV5-1	-	TRBJ1-1	-	TGCGCCAGCAGCTTGGACCCCGGGATCACTGAAGCTTTCTTT	CASSLDPGITEAFF
TRBV28	-	TRBJ1-2	-	TGTGCCAGCAGTTTATCGTTTGGCTACACCTTC	CASSLSFGYTF
TRBV5-6	-	TRBJ1-4	-	TGTGCCAGCAGCTTTGGTGCGGAAGGAAATGAAAAACTGTTTTTT	CASSFGAEGNEKLFF
TRBV6-6	once	TRBJ2-7	TRBD2	TGTGCCAGCAGTTACCTAGCGGGGGCCTCCTACGAGCAGTACTTC	CASSYLAGASYEQYF
TRBV12-2	-	TRBJ2-1	-	TGTGCAAGTCGCCCCTCTACTTCGCGGGGGAAGACCTACAATGAGCAGTTCTTC	CASRPSTSRGKTYNEQFF
TRBV3-1/TRBV3-2	-	TRBJ1-2	TRBD1	TGTGCCAGCAGCCATAGGACAGGGTCGGACTATGGCTACACCTTC	CASSHRTGSDYGYTF
TRBV19	-	TRBJ1-2	TRBD1	TGTGCCAGTACGACAGGGGTTGGCTACACCTTC	CASTTGVGYTF
TRBV4-2	-	TRBJ1-2	-	TGTGCCAGCAGCTTTATGACAGGAACTAACTATGGCTACACCTTC	CASSFMTGTNYGYTF
TRBV2	once	TRBJ2-7	-	TGTGCCAGCATTCTTAGCGGAGGAGGGTCCTACGAGCAGTACTTC	CASILSGGGSYEQYF
TRBV12-5	-	TRBJ2-7	TRBD2	TGTGCTAGTGGTTGGGACTACTACGAGCAGTACTTC	CASGWDYYEQYF
TRBV5-1	-	TRBJ2-1	TRBD1	TGCGCCAGCAGCGGGGACAGCTCCTACAATGAGCAGTTCTTC	CASSGDSSYNEQFF
TRBV10-3	-	TRBJ1-6	TRBD1	TGTGCCATCAGCCCGGGACAGGGTAATTCACCCCTCCACTTT	CAISPGQGNSPLHF
TRBV28	few	TRBJ1-5	TRBD1	TGTGCCAGCAGTTTATTCCGGGACAGGGTTAATCAGCCCCAGCATTTT	CASSLFRDRVNQPQHF
TRBV6-6	-	TRBJ1-1	-	TGTGCCAGCAGTTACTCGATAGAGGCTTTCTTT	CASSYSIEAFF